This TCR beta chain was recovered during a study of OX40 agonist ivuxolimab in advanced cancers. Some background on the complete study: Ivuxolimab was an agonistic, fully human IgG2 monoclonal antibody directed against OX40 (CD134), a costimulatory receptor. Intravenous ivuxolimab was administered to patients every 2 weeks at six dose levels: 0.01, 0.1, 0.3, 1.5, 3 and 10 mg/kg. Of the approximately 53 patients in dose escalation, 19 had hepatocellular carcinoma, about 15 had melanoma, 9 had renal cell carcinoma and 9 had head and neck cancer. In the dose-escalation cohort, around 80% of patients were male, and the mean age was around 65 years with a range of about 20 to 79. Prior anti-PD-1, anti-PD-L1 or anti-CTLA-4 therapy was permitted, and checkpoint inhibitors had been received by about 36% of dose-escalation patients. Partial responses were achieved by three dose-escalation patients, of whom one had hepatocellular carcinoma and two had cutaneous melanoma. Peripheral TCRbeta sequencing aimed to test whether ivuxolimab altered TCR sequence diversity and caused clonal T-cell expansion. The monotherapy dose-escalation portion (N of about 50 patients) of the phase I ivuxolimab trial is reported in the paper.

Notes on this clone: Its antigen remains undetermined. No per-base quality is available; no much larger clone lies one base away.

For sequencing of the TCRbeta CDR3 region, genomic DNA was extracted from the sorted cells. The immunoSEQ Assay was used to sequence the TCRbeta CDR3 regions. TCRdb re-hosts the immuneACCESS table, in-frame sequences only. Its copies lack some clones; in the studies checked, an unresolved V gene accounts for under half of them, and the cause for the rest is not known. The sample has about 19,000 clones on record, roughly nine tenths of them singletons. The ten largest clones capture 50% to 65% of the sample. The full study reports these points: After ivuxolimab, expanded clones were on average more numerous among CD8+ T cells than among CD4+ T cells. Low levels of normalized T-cell clonal expansion were also seen in some patients who did not respond. In the 0.1-3.0 mg/kg groups, partial responders were among the patients with the lowest normalized peripheral clonal expansion, particularly in CD8+ T cells. At doses of 0.1 to 3.0 mg/kg, clonal expansion of both CD4+ and CD8+ blood T cells was observed from baseline to week 6. The antigen specificity of the clonally expanded peripheral T cells was not determined.

The trial excluded patients who had a history of autoimmune disease or were on systemic immunosuppression. Peripheral blood for TCR sequencing was collected from all dose cohorts at baseline, on cycle 4 day 1, and on cycle 7 day 1. The samples were drawn from a first-in-human, open-label, multicenter phase I dose-escalation trial of ivuxolimab. The trial enrolled adults with locally advanced or metastatic head and neck squamous cell, hepatocellular, melanoma or renal cell carcinoma. Before TCR sequencing, CD4+ and CD8+ T cells were separately sorted from peripheral blood. The germline V gene (reference sequence) provides CDR1 SGHAT and CDR2 FQDESV. The CDR3 numbers 15 residues from cysteine through phenylalanine. Only CDR3 DNA remains: 45 bases, in frame from the first base. The trim is 0 bases for V and 3 bases for J, with a gap of 12 bases between the germline ends.

The sequences come from CD4+ or CD8+ T cells sorted from blood, collected in a trial of the OX40 agonist ivuxolimab. This clonotype originated in an adult with an advanced solid tumor such as melanoma, head and neck, liver or kidney cancer. Recombination joined TRBV11-1 with TRBJ2-7; the D gene cannot be resolved reliably. The CDR3 sequence is CASSLAGGPGYEQYF. The DNA sequence reads TGTGCCAGCAGCTTAGCGGGTGGCCCTGGCTACGAGCAGTACTTC.